This T cell receptor (beta chain) emerged from a study of somatic mutations in cytotoxic T cells in rheumatoid arthritis. At the level of the study: Immediately following diagnosis and ahead of any treatment, patient blood (approximately 30 ml EDTA) was drawn.

The CDR3 runs to 13 residues. The germline gives CDR1 MGHRA, CDR2 YSYEKL. The V end was cut by 4 bases, the J end by 8 bases, with 12 bases between. Sequencing was performed with immunoSEQ multiplex PCR; in TCRdb, only in-frame clones are kept and a portion is missing. The sample carries about 30,000 clones, roughly 80% recorded once. Study-wide results and caveats: For patients with rheumatoid arthritis, CD8+ clonality went up with age, while healthy controls showed no such change.

Turning to this clone: Its antigen remains unidentified.

By positive magnetic bead selection, CD4+ and CD8+ cells were isolated, and their purity was checked by flow cytometry. The chain couples TRBV4-1 to TRBJ2-1; possibly TRBD2 for D (7 bases). The TCR originated in an adult with rheumatoid arthritis. The material sequenced was CD8+ T cells sorted from blood. CDR3 sequence: CASSRGGSYEQFF. The DNA for the CDR3 is TGCGCCAGCAGCCGGGGGGGCTCGTATGAGCAGTTCTTC.